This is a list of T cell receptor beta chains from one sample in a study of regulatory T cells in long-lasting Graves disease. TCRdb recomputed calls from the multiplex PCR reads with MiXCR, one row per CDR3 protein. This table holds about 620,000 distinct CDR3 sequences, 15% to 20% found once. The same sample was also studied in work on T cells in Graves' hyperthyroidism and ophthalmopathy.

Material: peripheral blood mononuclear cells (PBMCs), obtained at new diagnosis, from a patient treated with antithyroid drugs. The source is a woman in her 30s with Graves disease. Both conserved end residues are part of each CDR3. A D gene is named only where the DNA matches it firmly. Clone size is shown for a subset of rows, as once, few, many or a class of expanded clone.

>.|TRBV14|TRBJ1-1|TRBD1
TGTGCCAGCAGCCGAGGACAGGCGCAGGAAGCTTTCTTT
CASSRGQAQEAFF
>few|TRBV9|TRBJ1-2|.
TGTGCCAGCAGCGTCGCGGGCTATGGCTACACCTTC
CASSVAGYGYTF
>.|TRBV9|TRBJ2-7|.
TGTGCCAGCAGCATAATGGGTGGGGGCGGCTACGAGCAGTACTTC
CASSIMGGGGYEQYF
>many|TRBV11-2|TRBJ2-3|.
TGTGCCAGCAGCTTATTACCCCCCCCAAAGACAGATACGCAGTATTTT
CASSLLPPPKTDTQYF
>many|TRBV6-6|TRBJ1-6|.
TGTGCCAGCAGTTACTCGAGGCGAACACAGAATTCACCCCTCCACTTT
CASSYSRRTQNSPLHF
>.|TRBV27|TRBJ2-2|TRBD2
TGTGCCACCGCGGGGGCGGGGGGCATCGGGGAGCTGTTTTTT
CATAGAGGIGELFF
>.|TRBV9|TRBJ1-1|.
TGTGCCAGCAGCGTAGGCGTGGATATGAACACTGAAGCTTTCTTT
CASSVGVDMNTEAFF
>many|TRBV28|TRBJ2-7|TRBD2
TGTGCCAGCAGTTTATCTAGCGGGAGGGCCGGCGAGCAGTACTTC
CASSLSSGRAGEQYF
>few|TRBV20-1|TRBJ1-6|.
TGCAGTGGGAGAGGGGGGGATAATTCACCCCTCCACTTT
CSGRGGDNSPLHF
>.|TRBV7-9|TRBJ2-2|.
TGTGCCAGCAGCCAAAGTTGGACCGGGGGGCTGTTTTTT
CASSQSWTGGLFF
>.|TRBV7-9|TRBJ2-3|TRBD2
TGTGCCAGCAGCTTAGCCCATTTGCGGGAGGCCCCCACAGATACGCAGTATTTT
CASSLAHLREAPTDTQYF
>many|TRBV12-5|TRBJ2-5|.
TGTGCTAGTGCAGTGGCCGAGGAGACCCAGTACTTC
CASAVAEETQYF
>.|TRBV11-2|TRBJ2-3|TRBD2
TGTGCCAGCACCCCCGACGGACTAGCGGGAGGGCGGGCGCAGTATTTT
CASTPDGLAGGRAQYF
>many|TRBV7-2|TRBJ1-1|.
TGTGCCAGCAGCGGACTTGGGACGGTGAACACTGAAGCTTTCTTT
CASSGLGTVNTEAFF
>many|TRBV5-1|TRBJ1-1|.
TGTGCCAGCAGCTTGGCCCAGGGCGGCACTGAAGCTTTCTTT
CASSLAQGGTEAFF
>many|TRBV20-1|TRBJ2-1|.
TGCAGTGCTAGTAGCCATCGGTCCCAGGATCACAATGAGCAGTTCTTC
CSASSHRSQDHNEQFF
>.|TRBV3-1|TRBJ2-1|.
TGTGCCAGCAGCCAAGAGGCCCCGACTGCAGCGTTCTTC
CASSQEAPTAAFF
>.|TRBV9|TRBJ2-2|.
TGTGCCAGCAGCGCTCCCGGGACGGTCGACACCGGGGAGCTGTTTTTT
CASSAPGTVDTGELFF
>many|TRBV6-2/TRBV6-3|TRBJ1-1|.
TGTGCCAGCAGTTACGGGCCAAACACTGAAGCTTTCTTT
CASSYGPNTEAFF
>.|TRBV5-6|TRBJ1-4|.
TGTGCCAGCAGCTTGTATCAGGGGACTAATGAAAAACTGTTTTTT
CASSLYQGTNEKLFF
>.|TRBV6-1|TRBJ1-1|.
TGTGCCACCTATTTTGATAACACTGAAGCTTTCTTT
CATYFDNTEAFF
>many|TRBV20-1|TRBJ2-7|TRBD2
TGCAGTGCTAGGGGACTAGCGGGCCTAGGATCGAGCTACGAGCAGTACTTC
CSARGLAGLGSSYEQYF
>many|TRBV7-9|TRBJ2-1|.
TGTGCCAGCAGCCCCGGGACGGCTCTCCACAATGAGCAGTTCTTC
CASSPGTALHNEQFF
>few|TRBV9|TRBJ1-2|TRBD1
TGTGCCAGCAGCGTAGGTGGTGGGACAGCATATGGCTACACCTTC
CASSVGGGTAYGYTF
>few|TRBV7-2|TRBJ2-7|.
TGTGCCAGCAGCTTAGGAGCCTTCTCCTACGAGCAGTACTTC
CASSLGAFSYEQYF
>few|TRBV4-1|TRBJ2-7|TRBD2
TGCGCCAGCAGCCAAGATCAGGTAGCGGGGGCCTACGAGCAGTACTTC
CASSQDQVAGAYEQYF
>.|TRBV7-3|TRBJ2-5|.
TGTGCCAGCAGCTTAAGGGGGAATGGAGAGACCCAGTACTTC
CASSLRGNGETQYF
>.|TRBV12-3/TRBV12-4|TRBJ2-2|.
TGTGCCACCAACCTCCAGGGGTCCGGGGAGCTGTTTTTT
CATNLQGSGELFF
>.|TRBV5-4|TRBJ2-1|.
TGTGCCAGCAGCTCCACTCCTGTACCTTACAATGAGCAGTTCTTC
CASSSTPVPYNEQFF
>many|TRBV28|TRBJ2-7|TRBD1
TGTGCCAGCAGTGAAGCCGGGACAGGGCGCTACGAGCAGTACTTC
CASSEAGTGRYEQYF
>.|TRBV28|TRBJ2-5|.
TGTGCCAGCAGCACACATACACGAGAGACCCAGTACTTC
CASSTHTRETQYF
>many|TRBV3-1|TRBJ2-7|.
TGTGCCAGCAGCCCCCGGGGCTTGTCCTACGAGCAGTACTTC
CASSPRGLSYEQYF
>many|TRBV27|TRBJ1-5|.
TGTGCCAGCAGTTTAGCGGGACTTCTCAATCAGCCCCAGCATTTT
CASSLAGLLNQPQHF
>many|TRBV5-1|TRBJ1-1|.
TGCGCCAGCAGCTTGGTATCAGTGAACACTGAAGCTTTCTTT
CASSLVSVNTEAFF
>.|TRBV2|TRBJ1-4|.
TGTGCCAGCACTAATCAAAACGGGGGTGAAAAACTGTTTTTT
CASTNQNGGEKLFF
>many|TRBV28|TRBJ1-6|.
TGTGCCAGCACTTTTTCAGACAGGCCTAATTCACCCCTCCACTTT
CASTFSDRPNSPLHF
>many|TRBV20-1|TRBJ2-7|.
TGCAGTGCCGCACGGCTATTCTACGAGCAGTACTTC
CSAARLFYEQYF
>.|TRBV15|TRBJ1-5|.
TGTGCCACCAGCAGATCTCCCGCTGAACCCCAGCATTTT
CATSRSPAEPQHF
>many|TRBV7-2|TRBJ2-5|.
TGTGCCAGCAGCTTACTCGTCTTGGGCGGGGCCCAAGAGACCCAGTACTTC
CASSLLVLGGAQETQYF
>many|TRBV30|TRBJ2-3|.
TGTGCCTGGAGCAAGGGCAACACAGATACGCAGTATTTT
CAWSKGNTDTQYF
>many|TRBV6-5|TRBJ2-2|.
TGTGCCAGCAGTTACCCGGGGTTGGGCCCCGGGGAGCTGTTTTTT
CASSYPGLGPGELFF
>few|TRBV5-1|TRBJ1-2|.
TGCGCCAGCAGCTTCGCGGACAGCTATAACTATGGCTACACCTTC
CASSFADSYNYGYTF
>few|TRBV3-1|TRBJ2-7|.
TGTGCCAGCAGCCAAGAGGGGCGTGCGGCCGAGCAGTACTTC
CASSQEGRAAEQYF
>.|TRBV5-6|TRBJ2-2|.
TGTGCCAGCAGCTTGTTAGGCGGGGGGGAGCTGTTTTTT
CASSLLGGGELFF
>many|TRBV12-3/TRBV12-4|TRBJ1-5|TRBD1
TGTGCCAGCAGTTTAACGGACAGGTCGCAGCCCCAGCATTTT
CASSLTDRSQPQHF
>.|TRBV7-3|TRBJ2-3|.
TGTGCCAGCAGCTCCCACCTGGGGGGCGGGAGAGATACGCAGTATTTT
CASSSHLGGGRDTQYF
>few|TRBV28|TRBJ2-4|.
TGTGCCAGCAGTTTGGTCTTCGGGGTGGTTGACATTCAGTACTTC
CASSLVFGVVDIQYF
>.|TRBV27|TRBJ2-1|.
TGTGCCACAAGTTTTTTAGGGGATGAGCAGTTCTTC
CATSFLGDEQFF
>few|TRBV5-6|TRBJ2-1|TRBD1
TGTGCCAGCAGCATTCTGGACAGGGACAATGAGCAGTTCTTC
CASSILDRDNEQFF
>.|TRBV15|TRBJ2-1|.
TGTGCCACCAGCAGAGATTGGGCCGGGGACAATGAGCAGTTCTTC
CATSRDWAGDNEQFF
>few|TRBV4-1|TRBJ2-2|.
TGCGCCAGCAGCCAAGTAGAACAGCCGACCGGGGAGCTGTTTTTT
CASSQVEQPTGELFF
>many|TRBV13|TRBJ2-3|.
TGTGCCAGCAGCAGGCACAGCGTCCCCCTCCCAGATACGCAGTATTTT
CASSRHSVPLPDTQYF
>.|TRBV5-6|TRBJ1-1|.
TGTGCCAGCAGTCCCATCGCCGGAATGAACACTGAAGCTTTCTTT
CASSPIAGMNTEAFF
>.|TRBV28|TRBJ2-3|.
TGTGCCAGCAGTTTAGGCGCATTTAGGGGTCAGCCCCAGTATTTT
CASSLGAFRGQPQYF
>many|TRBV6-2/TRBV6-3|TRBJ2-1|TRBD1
TGTGCCAGCAGGAAGGAGACCGGGACAGGGAATTCCGGTGAGCAGTTCTTC
CASRKETGTGNSGEQFF